The clone carrying this T cell receptor beta chain appeared a few times. Antigen specificity is unknown. Produced via immunoSEQ multiplex PCR; TCRdb's table is partial and in-frame only. The table shows about 7,900 clones, with around three quarters occurring only once. The germline V gene encodes CDR1 LGHNA and CDR2 YSLEER. The CDR3 sequence is 17 residues long. Unmatched junction bases numbered 13, after V lost 3 bases and J lost 6 bases. This sample was taken from a study of chemoradiotherapy in HPV16-positive cancers. Whole-study results and caveats: In HPV16-positive patients, HPV-responsive T-cell expansion tracked better recurrence-free survival.

The chain joins TRBV4-3 to TRBJ1-2, with 10 nucleotides matching TRBD1. Sampling was conducted from a patient who underwent chemoradiotherapy. This clonotype was sampled from a human donor with HPV-associated anogenital cancer. CDR3 sequence: CASSHVRLKGTGDGYTF. CDR3 DNA: TGCGCCAGCAGCCACGTACGTTTGAAAGGGACAGGGGATGGCTACACCTTC.